Here is one T cell receptor (beta chain) with its context. These data originate in a study of shared clonotypes between healthy human individuals. The CDR3 extends over 17 amino acids. With V trimmed by 0 bases and J by 3 bases, 7 bases remained unmatched. CDR1 SGHRS and CDR2 YFSETQ come from the germline V gene. Sequencing was performed with immunoSEQ multiplex PCR; in TCRdb, only in-frame clones are kept and a portion is missing. The sample has about 2.4 million clones; 93% are singletons. The rearrangement links TRBV5-1 to TRBJ2-7, with TRBD2 matching over 12 bases. This clonotype originated in a man between 18 and 35 years old in good health. Some clones in this sample may be carry-over from other donors' samples. Sequencing was carried out using naive CD4+ T cells from PBMCs. Subset indicated: CD45RA+ positively selected. The CDR3 here is CASSLARLAGDFYEQYF. The CDR3 coding sequence is TGCGCCAGCAGCTTGGCCAGACTAGCGGGAGATTTCTACGAGCAGTACTTC.